The T cell receptor beta chain under discussion was sequenced for a study of T cells in Graves' hyperthyroidism and ophthalmopathy. Looking at the study overall: Peripheral blood was secured at the point of initial diagnosis, before any treatment. Study-wide results and caveats: Stable hyperthyroidism was separated from ophthalmopathy by a model based on 13 V-J features.

Ophthalmopathy patients had moderate-to-severe active disease, CAS ≥3, NOSPECS ≥4, and disease duration under 3 months. This sample holds PBMCs from around 9.9 ml fresh peripheral blood. The V end was cut by 4 bases, the J end by 4 bases, with 11 bases between. The CDR3 extends over 13 amino acids. This clonotype was detected ten times or more. Its antigen remains unknown. Template material for amplifying TCR beta CDR3 regions consisted of RNA transcripts. The TCR CDR3 first-round RT-PCR relied on the HTBI primer set. Via MiXCR, TCRdb re-called the multiplex PCR reads, giving one row per CDR3 protein. The sample contains fewer than 750,000 distinct CDR3 sequences, about 15% of which appear only once.

This TCR was sampled from a woman aged 50 to 65 with Graves' ophthalmopathy. The V and J genes are TRBV12-3 or TRBV12-4 and TRBJ2-7; no definite D call. The sample comprised blood. CDR3 sequence (DNA): TGTGCCAGCAGTTCCACCGGATGGTACGAGCAGTACTTC. Amino acids: CASSSTGWYEQYF.